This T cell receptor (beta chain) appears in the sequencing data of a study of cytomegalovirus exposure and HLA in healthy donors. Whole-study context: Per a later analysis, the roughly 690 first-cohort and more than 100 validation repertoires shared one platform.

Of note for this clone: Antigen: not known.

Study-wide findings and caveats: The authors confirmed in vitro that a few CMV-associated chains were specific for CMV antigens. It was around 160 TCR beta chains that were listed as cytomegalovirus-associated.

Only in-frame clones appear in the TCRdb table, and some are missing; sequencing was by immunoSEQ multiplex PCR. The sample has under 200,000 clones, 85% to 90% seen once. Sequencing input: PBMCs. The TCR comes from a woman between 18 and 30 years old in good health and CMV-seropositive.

CDR3 sequence (DNA): TGCGCCAGCAGCTTGGCCGGGGTCGAAAAACTGTTTTTT. It yields the protein CASSLAGVEKLFF. The chain recombines TRBV5-1 with TRBJ1-4; D not certain. Between the trimmed V and J ends, which lost 0 bases and 8 bases, there was a span of 8 bases. Per the germline V gene, CDR1 is SGHRS and CDR2 is YFSETQ. The CDR3 runs 13 residues. Looking up the rest from reference TRBV5-1 and TRBJ1-4 gives the full variable domain: KAGVTQTPRYLIKTRGQQVTLSCSPISGHRSVSWYQQTPGQGLQFLFEYFSETQRNKGNFPGRFSGRQFSNSRSEMNVSTLELGDSALYLCASSLAGVEKLFFGSGTQLSVL.